This T cell receptor (beta chain) was captured in a study of blood T cell repertoires in COVID-19. The CDR3 is 13 residues long. Germline CDR1 and CDR2: SGHNT and YYREEE (reference sequence). V dropped 0 bases and J dropped 7 bases, with 8 bases sitting between them. Using immunoSEQ multiplex PCR, the repertoire was profiled, and TCRdb retains in-frame clones only, with some absent. The sample includes around 180,000 clones, about 88% of them seen just once. This rearrangement joins TRBV5-4 to TRBJ1-5; D possibly corresponds to TRBD1 (6 bases). Input material: peripheral blood. The TCR was taken from a man between 60 and 75 years old with acute or convalescent COVID-19. CDR3 nucleotides: TGTGCCAGCAGCTTGGGGGGGCGGCAGCCCCAGCATTTT. This codes for CASSLGGRQPQHF.